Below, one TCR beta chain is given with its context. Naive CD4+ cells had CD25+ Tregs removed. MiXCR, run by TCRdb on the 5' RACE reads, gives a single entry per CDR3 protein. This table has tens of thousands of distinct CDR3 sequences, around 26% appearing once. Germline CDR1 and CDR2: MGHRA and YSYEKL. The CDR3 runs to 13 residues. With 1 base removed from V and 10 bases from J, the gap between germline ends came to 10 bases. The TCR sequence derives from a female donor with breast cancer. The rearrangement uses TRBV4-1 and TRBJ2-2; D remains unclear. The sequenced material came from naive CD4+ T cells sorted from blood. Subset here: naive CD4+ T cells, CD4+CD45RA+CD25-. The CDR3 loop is CASSQVGTKELFF. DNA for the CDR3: TGCGCCAGCAGCCAAGTCGGCACCAAGGAGCTGTTTTTT.